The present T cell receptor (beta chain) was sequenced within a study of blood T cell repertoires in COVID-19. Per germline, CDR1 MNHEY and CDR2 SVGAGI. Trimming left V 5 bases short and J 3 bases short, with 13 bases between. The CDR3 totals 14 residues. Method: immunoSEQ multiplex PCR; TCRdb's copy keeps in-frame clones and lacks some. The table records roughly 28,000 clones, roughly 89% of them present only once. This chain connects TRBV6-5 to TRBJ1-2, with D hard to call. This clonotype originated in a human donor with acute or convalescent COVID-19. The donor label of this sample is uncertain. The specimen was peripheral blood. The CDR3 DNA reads TGTGCCAGCAGTCGGGATCCTTCCGACTATGGCTACACCTTC. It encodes CASSRDPSDYGYTF.